The T cell receptor (beta chain) under discussion was sequenced for a study of T cell responses to AZD1222 COVID-19 vaccine. The table came from immunoSEQ multiplex PCR; TCRdb's copy has only in-frame clones and leaves some out. Among about 160,000 clones listed, roughly 93% were seen once. This clone has a single count. The source material was peripheral blood, sampled on day 0 of AZD1222 vaccination. The sequence came from an adult in good health.

CDR3 in DNA: TGTGCCAGCAGCGTAGCCGGGATACCCCGCGACGAGCAGTACTTC. Its translation: CASSVAGIPRDEQYF. The chain uses TRBV9 and TRBJ2-7; tentative D call: TRBD2 (5 bases). The V and J ends lost 0 bases and 5 bases respectively, with 15 bases between them. Per the germline V gene, CDR1 is SGDLS and CDR2 is YYNGEE. This CDR3 spans 15 amino acids.